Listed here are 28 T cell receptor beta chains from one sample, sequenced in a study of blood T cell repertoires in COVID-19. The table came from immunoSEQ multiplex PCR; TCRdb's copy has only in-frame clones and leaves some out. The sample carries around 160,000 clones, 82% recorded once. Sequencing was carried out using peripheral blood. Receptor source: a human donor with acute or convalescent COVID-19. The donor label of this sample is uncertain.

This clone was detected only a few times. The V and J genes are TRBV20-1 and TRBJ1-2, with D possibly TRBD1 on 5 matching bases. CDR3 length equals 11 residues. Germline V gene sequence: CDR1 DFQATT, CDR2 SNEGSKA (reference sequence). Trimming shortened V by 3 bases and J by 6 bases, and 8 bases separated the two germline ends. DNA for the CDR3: TGCAGTGCTAGTGCAGGGCATGGCTACACCTTC. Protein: CSASAGHGYTF.

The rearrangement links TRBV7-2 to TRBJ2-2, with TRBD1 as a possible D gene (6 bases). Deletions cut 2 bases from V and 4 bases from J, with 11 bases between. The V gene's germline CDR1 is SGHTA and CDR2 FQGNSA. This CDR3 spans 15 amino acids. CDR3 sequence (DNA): TGTGCCAGCAGCTTAAGCAGGGGCGGCACCGGGGAGCTGTTTTTT. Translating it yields CASSLSRGGTGELFF.

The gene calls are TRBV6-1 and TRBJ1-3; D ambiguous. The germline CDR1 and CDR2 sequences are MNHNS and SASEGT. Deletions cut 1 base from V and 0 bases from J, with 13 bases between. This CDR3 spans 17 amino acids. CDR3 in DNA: TGTGCCAGCAGTGAAGGGCTAACCGGGTACTCTGGAAACACCATATATTTT. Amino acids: CASSEGLTGYSGNTIYF.

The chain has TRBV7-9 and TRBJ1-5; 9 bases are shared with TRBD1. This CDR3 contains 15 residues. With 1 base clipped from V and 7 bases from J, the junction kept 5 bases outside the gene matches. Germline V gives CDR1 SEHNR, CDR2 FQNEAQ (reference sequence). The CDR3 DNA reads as TGTGCCAGCAGCTTAGGGACAGGGGCGAGGCAGCCCCAGCATTTT. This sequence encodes CASSLGTGARQPQHF. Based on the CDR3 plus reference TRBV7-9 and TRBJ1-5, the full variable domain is DTGVSQNPRHKITKRGQNVTFRCDPISEHNRLYWYRQTLGQGPEFLTYFQNEAQLEKSRLLSDRFSAERPKGSFSTLEIQRTEQGDSAMYLCASSLGTGARQPQHFGDGTRLSIL.

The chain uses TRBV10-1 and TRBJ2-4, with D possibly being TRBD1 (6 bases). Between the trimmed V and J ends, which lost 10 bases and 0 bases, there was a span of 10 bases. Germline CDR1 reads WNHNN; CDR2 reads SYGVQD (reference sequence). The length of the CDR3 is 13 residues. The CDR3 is CAIGRGAKNIQYF. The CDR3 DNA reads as TGCGCCATCGGCAGGGGAGCCAAAAACATTCAGTACTTC.

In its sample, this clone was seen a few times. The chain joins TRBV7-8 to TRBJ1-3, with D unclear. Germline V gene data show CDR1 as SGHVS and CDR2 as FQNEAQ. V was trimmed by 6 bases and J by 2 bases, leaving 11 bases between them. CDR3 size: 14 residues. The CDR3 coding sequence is TGTGCCAGCAGTATCGAGAGAACTGGAAACACCATATATTTT. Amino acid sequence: CASSIERTGNTIYF. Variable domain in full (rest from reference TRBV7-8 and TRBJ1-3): GAGVSQSPRYKVAKRGQDVALRCDPISGHVSLFWYQQALGQGPEFLTYFQNEAQLDKSGLPSDRFFAERPEGSVSTLKIQRTQQEDSAVYLCASSIERTGNTIYFGEGSWLTVV.

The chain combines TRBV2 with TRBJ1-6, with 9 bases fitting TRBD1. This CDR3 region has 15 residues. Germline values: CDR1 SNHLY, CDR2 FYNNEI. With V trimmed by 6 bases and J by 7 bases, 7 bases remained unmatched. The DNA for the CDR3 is TGTGCCAGCAGCCCACAGGGGGCAAACAATTCACCCCTCCACTTT. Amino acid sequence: CASSPQGANNSPLHF.

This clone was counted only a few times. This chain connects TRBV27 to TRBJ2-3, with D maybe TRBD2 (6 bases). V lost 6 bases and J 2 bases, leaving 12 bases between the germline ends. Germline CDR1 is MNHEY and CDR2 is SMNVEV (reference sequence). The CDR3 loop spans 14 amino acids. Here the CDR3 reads CASSPRGFTDTQYF. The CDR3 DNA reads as TGTGCCAGCAGCCCCCGGGGGTTCACAGATACGCAGTATTTT.

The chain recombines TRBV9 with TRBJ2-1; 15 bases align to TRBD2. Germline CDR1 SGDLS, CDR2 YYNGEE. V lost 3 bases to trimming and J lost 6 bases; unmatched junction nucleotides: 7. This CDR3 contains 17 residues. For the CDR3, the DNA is TGTGCCAGCAGCGCACCGGGACTAGCGGGGGGAGTCAATGAGCAGTTCTTC. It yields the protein CASSAPGLAGGVNEQFF.

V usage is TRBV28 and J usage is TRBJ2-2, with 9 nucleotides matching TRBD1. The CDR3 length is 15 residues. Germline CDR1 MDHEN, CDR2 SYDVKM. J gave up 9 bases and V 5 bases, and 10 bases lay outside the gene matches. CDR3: CASSTRTGAGRELFF. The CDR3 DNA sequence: TGTGCCAGCAGTACACGGACAGGGGCGGGGAGGGAGCTGTTTTTT.

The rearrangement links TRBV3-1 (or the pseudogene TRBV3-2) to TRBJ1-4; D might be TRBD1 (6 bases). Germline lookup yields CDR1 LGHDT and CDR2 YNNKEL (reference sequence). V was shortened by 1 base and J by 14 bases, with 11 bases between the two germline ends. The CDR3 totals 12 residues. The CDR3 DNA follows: TGTGCCAGCAGCCAAGTGCGGGGGCGGCTGTTTTTT. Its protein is CASSQVRGRLFF.

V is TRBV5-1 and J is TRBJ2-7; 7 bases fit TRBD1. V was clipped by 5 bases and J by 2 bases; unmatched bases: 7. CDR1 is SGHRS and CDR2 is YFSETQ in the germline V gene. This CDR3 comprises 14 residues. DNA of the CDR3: TGCGCCAGCAGTCTCACAGGGGACCCCTACGAGCAGTACTTC. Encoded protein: CASSLTGDPYEQYF.

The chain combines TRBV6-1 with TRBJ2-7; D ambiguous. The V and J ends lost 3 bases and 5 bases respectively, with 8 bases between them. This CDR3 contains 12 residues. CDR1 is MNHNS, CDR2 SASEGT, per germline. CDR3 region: CASSDTRDEQYF. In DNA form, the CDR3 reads TGTGCCAGCAGTGATACTCGGGACGAGCAGTACTTC.

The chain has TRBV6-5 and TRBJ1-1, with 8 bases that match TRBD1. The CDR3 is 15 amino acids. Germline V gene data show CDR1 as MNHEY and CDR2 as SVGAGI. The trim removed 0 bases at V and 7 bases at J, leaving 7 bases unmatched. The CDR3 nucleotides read TGTGCCAGCAGTTACTCAGGACAGGGTAGCGGTGAAGCTTTCTTT. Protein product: CASSYSGQGSGEAFF.

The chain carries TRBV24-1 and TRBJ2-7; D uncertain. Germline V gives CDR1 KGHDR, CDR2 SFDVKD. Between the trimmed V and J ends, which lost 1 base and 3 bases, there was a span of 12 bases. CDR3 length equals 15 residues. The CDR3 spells CATSDLGSAVYEQYF. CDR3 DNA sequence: TGTGCCACCAGTGATTTAGGCAGCGCCGTCTACGAGCAGTACTTC.

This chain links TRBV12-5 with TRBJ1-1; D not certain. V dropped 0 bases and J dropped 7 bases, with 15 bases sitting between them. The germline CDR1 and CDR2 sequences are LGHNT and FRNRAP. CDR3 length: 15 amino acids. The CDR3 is CASGLVRRQISEAFF. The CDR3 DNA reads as TGTGCTAGTGGTTTGGTACGTCGTCAGATCAGTGAAGCTTTCTTT.

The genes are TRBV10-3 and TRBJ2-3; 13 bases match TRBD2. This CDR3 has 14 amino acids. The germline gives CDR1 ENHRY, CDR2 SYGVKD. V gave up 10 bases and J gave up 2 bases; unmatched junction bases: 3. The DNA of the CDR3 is TGTGCCACGGGACTAGCGGGGACCACAGATACGCAGTATTTT. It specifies CATGLAGTTDTQYF.

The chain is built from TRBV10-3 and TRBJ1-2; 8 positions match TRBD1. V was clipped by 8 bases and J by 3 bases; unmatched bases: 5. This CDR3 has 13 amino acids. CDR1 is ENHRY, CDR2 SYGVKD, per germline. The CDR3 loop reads CAIEDRDHYGYTF. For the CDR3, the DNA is TGTGCCATCGAGGACAGGGACCACTATGGCTACACCTTC.

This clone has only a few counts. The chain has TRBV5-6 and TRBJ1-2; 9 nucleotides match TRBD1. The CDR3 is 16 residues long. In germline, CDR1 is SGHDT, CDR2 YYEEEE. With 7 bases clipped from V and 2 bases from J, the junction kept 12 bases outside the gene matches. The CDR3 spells CASAWGRGTGNYGYTF. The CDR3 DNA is TGTGCCAGCGCTTGGGGACGCGGGACAGGGAACTATGGCTACACCTTC.

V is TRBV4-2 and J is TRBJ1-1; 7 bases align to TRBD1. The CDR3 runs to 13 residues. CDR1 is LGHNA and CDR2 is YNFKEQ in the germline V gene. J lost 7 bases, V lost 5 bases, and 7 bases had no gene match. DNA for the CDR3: TGTGCCAGCAGCAATCGAGGGGGCTTTGAAGCTTTCTTT. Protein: CASSNRGGFEAFF.

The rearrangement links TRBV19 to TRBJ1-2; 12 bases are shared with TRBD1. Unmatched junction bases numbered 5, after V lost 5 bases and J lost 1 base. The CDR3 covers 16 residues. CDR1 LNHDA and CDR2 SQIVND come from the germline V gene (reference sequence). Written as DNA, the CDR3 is TGTGCCAGTAGTGAGGGGACAGGGGGCCTTAACTATGGCTACACCTTC. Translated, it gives CASSEGTGGLNYGYTF.

CDR3 loop: CASSDRKTSGGADEQFF. The DNA for the CDR3 is TGTGCCAGCAGTGACCGAAAGACTAGCGGGGGGGCAGATGAGCAGTTCTTC. This chain connects TRBV6-1 to TRBJ2-1, with 14 bases identical to TRBD2. CDR3 length equals 17 residues. Germline loops: CDR1 MNHNS, CDR2 SASEGT. Trimming cost V 3 bases and J 8 bases; bases outside gene matches: 9.

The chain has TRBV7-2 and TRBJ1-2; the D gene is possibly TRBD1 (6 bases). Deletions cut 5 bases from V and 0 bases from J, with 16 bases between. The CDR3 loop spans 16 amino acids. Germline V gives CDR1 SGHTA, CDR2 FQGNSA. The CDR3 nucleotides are TGTGCCAGCAGCCGGACAGCTACCTTAACTAACTATGGCTACACCTTC. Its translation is CASSRTATLTNYGYTF. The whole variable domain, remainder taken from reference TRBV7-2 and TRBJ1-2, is GAGVSQSPSNKVTEKGKDVELRCDPISGHTALYWYRQSLGQGLEFLIYFQGNSAPDKSGLPSDRFSAERTGGSVSTLTIQRTQQEDSAVYLCASSRTATLTNYGYTFGSGTRLTVV.

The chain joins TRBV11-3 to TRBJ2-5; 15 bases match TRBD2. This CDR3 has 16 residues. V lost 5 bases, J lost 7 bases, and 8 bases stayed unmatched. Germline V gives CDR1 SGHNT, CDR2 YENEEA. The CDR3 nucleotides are TGTGCCAGCAGCCCGGGGACTAGCGGGGGGTTCGGGACCCAGTACTTC. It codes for CASSPGTSGGFGTQYF. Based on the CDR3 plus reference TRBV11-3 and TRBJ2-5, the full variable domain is EAGVVQSPRYKIIEKKQPVAFWCNPISGHNTLYWYLQNLGQGPELLIRYENEEAVDDSQLPKDRFSAERLKGVDSTLKIQPAELGDSAVYLCASSPGTSGGFGTQYFGPGTRLLVL.

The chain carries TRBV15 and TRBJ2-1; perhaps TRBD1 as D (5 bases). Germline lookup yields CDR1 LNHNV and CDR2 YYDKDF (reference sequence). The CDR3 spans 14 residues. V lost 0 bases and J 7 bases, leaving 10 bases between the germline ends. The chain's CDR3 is CATSRDRANNEQFF. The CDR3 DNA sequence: TGTGCCACCAGCAGAGACAGGGCCAATAATGAGCAGTTCTTC.

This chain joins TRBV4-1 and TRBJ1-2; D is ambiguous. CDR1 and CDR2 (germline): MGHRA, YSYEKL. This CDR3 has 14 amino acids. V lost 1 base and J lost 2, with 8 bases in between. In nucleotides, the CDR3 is TGCGCCAGCAGCCAAGTTCCAGGAAACTATGGCTACACCTTC. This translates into CASSQVPGNYGYTF.

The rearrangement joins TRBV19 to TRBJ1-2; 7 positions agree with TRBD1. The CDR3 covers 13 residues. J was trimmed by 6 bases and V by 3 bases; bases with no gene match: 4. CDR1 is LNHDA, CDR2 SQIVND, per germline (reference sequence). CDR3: CASSIDRVNGYTF. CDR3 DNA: TGTGCCAGTAGTATCGACAGGGTCAATGGCTACACCTTC.

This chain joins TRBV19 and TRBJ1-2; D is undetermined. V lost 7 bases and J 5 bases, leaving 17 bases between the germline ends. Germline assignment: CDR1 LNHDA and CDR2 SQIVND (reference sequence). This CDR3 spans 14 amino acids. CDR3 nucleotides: TGTGCCAGTACCGATAGGGCGGGCAGGTATGGCTACACCTTC. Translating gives CASTDRAGRYGYTF.